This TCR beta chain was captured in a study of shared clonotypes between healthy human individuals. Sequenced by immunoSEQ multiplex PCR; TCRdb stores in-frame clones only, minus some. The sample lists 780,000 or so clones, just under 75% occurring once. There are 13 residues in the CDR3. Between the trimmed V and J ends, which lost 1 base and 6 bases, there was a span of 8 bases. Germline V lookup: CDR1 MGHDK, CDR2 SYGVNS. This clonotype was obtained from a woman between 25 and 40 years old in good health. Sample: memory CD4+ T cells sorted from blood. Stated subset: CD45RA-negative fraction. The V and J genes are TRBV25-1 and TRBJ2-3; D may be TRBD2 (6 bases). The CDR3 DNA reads TGTGCCAGCAGTGAATTAGGGAGGGATACGCAGTATTTT. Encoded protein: CASSELGRDTQYF.